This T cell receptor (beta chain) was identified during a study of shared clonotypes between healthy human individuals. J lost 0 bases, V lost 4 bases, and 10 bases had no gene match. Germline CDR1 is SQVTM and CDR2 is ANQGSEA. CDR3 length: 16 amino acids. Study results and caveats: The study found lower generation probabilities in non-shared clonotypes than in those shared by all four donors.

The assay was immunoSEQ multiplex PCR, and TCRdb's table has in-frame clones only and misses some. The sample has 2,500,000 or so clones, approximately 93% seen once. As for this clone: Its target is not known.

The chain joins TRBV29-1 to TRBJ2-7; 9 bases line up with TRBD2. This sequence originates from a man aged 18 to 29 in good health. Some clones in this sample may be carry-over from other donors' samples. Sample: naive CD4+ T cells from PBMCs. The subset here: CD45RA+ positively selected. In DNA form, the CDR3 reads TGCAGCGTTGGGCGGGAGGGGGGTCTTGTCTCCTACGAGCAGTACTTC. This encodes CSVGREGGLVSYEQYF.